This entry describes one T cell receptor (beta chain). V was trimmed by 4 bases and J by 5 bases, leaving 15 bases between them. There are 16 residues in the CDR3. The V gene's germline CDR1 is MNHEY and CDR2 SVGAGI. The record originates from a study of T cell responses to AZD1222 COVID-19 vaccine. Here immunoSEQ multiplex PCR was the method, and the copy in TCRdb shows in-frame clones only, minus some. This table holds under 130,000 clones, around 95% found once. The source material was peripheral blood, sampled on day 0 of AZD1222 vaccination. The source is an adult in good health. The rearrangement links TRBV6-5 to TRBJ1-6; perhaps TRBD1 as D (5 bases). The DNA of the CDR3 is TGTGCCAGCAGTTTGTTGGGGGACGGCCATAATTCACCCCTCCACTTT. Amino acids: CASSLLGDGHNSPLHF.